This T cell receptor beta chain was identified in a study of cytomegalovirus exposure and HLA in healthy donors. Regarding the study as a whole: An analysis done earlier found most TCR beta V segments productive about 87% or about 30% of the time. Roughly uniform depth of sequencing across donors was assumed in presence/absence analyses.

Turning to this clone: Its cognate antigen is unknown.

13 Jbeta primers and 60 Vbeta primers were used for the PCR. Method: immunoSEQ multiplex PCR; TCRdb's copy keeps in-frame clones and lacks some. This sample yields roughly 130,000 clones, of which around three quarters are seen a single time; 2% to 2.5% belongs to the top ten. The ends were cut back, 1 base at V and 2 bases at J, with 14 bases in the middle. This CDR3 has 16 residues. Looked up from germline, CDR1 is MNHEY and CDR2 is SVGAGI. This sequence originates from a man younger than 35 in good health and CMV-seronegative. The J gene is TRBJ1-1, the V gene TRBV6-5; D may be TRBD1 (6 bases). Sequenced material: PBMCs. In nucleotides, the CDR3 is TGTGCCAGCAGTTACTTTGGGGGCACGGCAAACACTGAAGCTTTCTTT. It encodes CASSYFGGTANTEAFF.